This T cell receptor (beta chain) was identified in a study of blood T cell repertoires in COVID-19. Study summary: From T cells, B-cell-depleted T cells, or PBMCs came the material, which was cDNA or gDNA.

Between the trimmed V and J ends, which lost 4 bases and 5 bases, there was a span of 7 bases. The CDR3 is 12 amino acids. Germline CDR1 reads MDHEN; CDR2 reads SYDVKM. The method was immunoSEQ multiplex PCR; TCRdb's version includes in-frame clones alone and lacks a portion of them. The profile shows 270,000 or so clones, around nine tenths of them singletons. All enrollees were about 18 to 95 years old and from 25 or so US areas. The sequence was collected from a woman aged 18 to 35 who had recovered from COVID-19. The chain recombines TRBV28 with TRBJ2-3; D is unclear. The specimen was PBMCs or T cells enriched from blood (not recorded which). The chain's CDR3 is CASSYGRDTQYF. DNA of the CDR3: TGTGCCAGCAGTTATGGCAGAGATACGCAGTATTTT.